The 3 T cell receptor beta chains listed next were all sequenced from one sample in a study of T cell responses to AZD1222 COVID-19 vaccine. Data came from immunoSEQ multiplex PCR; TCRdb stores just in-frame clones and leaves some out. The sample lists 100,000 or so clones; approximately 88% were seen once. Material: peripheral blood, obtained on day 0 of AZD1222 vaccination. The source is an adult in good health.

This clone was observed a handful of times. CDR3 DNA: TGTGCCAGCAGCTTGGCTAGCGGGGCCGTACAAGAGACCCAGTACTTC. Its translation: CASSLASGAVQETQYF. The gene calls are TRBV5-4 and TRBJ2-5; 9 bases are shared with TRBD2. V lost 0 bases, J lost 2 bases, and 5 bases stayed unmatched. Germline V gene lookup returns CDR1 SGHNT and CDR2 YYREEE (reference sequence). This CDR3 spans 16 amino acids.

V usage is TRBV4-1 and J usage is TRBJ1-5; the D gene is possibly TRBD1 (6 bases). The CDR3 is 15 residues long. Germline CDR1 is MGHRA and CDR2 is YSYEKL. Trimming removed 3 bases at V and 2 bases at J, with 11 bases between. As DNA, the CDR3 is TGCGCCAGCAGCCATCAACAGGGAGGCAATCAGCCCCAGCATTTT. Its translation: CASSHQQGGNQPQHF.

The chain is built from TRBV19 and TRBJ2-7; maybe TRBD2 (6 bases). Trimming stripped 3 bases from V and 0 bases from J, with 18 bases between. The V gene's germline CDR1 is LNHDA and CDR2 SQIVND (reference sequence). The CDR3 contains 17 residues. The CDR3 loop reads CASSMWVSGQSSYEQYF. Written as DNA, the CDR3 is TGTGCCAGTAGTATGTGGGTGAGCGGGCAGAGCTCCTACGAGCAGTACTTC.